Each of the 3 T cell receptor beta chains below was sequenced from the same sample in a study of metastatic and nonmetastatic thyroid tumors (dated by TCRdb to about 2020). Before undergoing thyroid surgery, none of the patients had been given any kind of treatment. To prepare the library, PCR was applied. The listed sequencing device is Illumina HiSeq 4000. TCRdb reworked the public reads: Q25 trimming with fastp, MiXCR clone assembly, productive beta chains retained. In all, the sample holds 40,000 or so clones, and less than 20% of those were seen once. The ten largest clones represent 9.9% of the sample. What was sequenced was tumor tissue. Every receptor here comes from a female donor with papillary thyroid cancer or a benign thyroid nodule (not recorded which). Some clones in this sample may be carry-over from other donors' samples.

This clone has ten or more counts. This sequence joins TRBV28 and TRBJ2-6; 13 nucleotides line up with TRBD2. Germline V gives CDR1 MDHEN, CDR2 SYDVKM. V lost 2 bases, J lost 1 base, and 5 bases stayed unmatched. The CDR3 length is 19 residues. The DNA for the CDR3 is TGTGCCAGCAGTTTAGACGGACTAGCGGGAGAGTCTGGGGCCAACGTCCTGACTTTC. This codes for CASSLDGLAGESGANVLTF.

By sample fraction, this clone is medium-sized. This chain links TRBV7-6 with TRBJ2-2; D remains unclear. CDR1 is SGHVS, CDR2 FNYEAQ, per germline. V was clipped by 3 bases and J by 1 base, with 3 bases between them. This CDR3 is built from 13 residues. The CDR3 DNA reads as TGTGCCAGCAGCTTTGTGAACACCGGGGAGCTGTTTTTT. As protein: CASSFVNTGELFF.

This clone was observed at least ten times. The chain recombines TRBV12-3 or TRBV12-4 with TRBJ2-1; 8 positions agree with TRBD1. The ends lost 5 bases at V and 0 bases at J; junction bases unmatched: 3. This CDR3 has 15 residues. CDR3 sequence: CASSGQGSSYNEQFF. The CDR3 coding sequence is TGTGCCAGCAGTGGACAGGGAAGCTCCTACAATGAGCAGTTCTTC.